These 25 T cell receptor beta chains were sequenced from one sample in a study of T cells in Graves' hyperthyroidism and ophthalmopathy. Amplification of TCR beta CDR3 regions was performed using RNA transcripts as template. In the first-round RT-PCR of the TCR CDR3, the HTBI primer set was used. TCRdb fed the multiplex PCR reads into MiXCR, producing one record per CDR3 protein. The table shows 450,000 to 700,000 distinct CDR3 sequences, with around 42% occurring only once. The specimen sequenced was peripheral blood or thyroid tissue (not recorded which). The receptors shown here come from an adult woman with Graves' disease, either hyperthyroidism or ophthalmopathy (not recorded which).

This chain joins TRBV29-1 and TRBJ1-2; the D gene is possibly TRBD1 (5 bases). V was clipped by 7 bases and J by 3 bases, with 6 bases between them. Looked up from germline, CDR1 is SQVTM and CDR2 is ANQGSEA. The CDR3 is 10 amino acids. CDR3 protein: CSGGDYGYTF. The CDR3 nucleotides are TGCAGCGGGGGGGACTATGGCTACACCTTC.

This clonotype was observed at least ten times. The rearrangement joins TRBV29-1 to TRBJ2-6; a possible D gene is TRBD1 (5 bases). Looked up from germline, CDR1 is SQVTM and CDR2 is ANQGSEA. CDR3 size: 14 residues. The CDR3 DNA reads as TGCGGGGCGGCCGTCGGATCTGGGGCCAACGTCCTGACTTTC. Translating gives CGAAVGSGANVLTF.

CDR3 amino acids: CASSLYPPQGSNQPQHF. For the CDR3, the DNA is TGTGCCAGCAGTTTATACCCCCCGCAGGGTAGCAATCAGCCCCAGCATTTT. The rearrangement links TRBV7-9 to TRBJ1-5; TRBD1 might be the D (5 bases). Trimming took 6 bases from V and 0 from J, leaving 18 bases between them. Germline values: CDR1 SEHNR, CDR2 FQNEAQ (reference sequence). The CDR3 has 17 residues.

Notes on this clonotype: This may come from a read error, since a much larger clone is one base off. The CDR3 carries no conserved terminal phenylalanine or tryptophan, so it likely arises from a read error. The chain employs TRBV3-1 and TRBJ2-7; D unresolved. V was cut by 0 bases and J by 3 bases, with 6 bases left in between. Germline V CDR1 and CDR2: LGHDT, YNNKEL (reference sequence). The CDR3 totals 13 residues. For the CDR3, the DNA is TGTGCCAGCAGCCAAGAGGATAGCTACGAGCAGTACCTC. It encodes CASSQEDSYEQYL.

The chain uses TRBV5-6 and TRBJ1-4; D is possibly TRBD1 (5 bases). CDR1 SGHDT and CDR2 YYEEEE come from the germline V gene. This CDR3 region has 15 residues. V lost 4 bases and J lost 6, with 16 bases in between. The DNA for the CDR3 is TGTGCCAGCAGCCCTGAGGTGGGGCCCCATGAAAAACTGTTTTTT. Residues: CASSPEVGPHEKLFF. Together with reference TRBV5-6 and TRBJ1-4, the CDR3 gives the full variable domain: DAGVTQSPTHLIKTRGQQVTLRCSPKSGHDTVSWYQQALGQGPQFIFQYYEEEERQRGNFPDRFSGHQFPNYSSELNVNALLLGDSALYLCASSPEVGPHEKLFFGSGTQLSVL.

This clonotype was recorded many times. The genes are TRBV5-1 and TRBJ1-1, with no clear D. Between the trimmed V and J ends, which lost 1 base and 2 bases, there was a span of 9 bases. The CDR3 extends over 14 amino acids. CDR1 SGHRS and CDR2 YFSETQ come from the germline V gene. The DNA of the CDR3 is TGCGCCAGCAGCTTGTGGTCGGCAAACACTGAAGCTTTCTTT. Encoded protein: CASSLWSANTEAFF. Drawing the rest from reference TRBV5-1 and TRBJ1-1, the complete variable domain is KAGVTQTPRYLIKTRGQQVTLSCSPISGHRSVSWYQQTPGQGLQFLFEYFSETQRNKGNFPGRFSGRQFSNSRSEMNVSTLELGDSALYLCASSLWSANTEAFFGQGTRLTVV.

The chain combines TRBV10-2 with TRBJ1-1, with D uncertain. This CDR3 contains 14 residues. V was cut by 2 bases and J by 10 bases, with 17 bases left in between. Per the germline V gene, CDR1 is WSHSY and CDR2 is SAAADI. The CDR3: CASSEAASSLRAFF. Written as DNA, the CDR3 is TGCGCCAGCAGTGAGGCCGCTTCTTCCCTAAGAGCTTTCTTT.

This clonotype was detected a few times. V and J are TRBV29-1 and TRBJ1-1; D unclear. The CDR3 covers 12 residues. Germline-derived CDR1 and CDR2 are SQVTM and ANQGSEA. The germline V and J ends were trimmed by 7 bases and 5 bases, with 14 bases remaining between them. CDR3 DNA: TGCAGCGCCGCGGACTCTCGGACTGAAGCTTTCTTT. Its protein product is CSAADSRTEAFF.

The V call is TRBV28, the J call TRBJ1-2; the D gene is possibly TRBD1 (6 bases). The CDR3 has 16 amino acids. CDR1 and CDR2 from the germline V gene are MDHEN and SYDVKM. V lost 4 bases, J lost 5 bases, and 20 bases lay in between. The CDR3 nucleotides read TGTGCCAGCAGTTCCATAAGGTCGCAGGGGTGGTATGGCTACACCTTC. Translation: CASSSIRSQGWYGYTF.

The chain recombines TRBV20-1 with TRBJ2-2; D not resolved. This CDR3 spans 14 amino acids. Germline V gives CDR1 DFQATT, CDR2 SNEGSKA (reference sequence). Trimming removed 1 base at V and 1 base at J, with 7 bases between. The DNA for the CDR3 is TGCAGTGCTAGAGTCGGGCAGAACACCGGGGAGCTGTTTTTT. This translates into CSARVGQNTGELFF.

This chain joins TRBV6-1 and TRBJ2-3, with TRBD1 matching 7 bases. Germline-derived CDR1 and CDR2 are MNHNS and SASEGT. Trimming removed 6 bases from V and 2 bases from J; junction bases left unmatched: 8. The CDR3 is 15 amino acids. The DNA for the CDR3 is TGTGCCAGCAGCTCCGGGACAGAATCCACAGATACGCAGTATTTT. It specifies CASSSGTESTDTQYF.

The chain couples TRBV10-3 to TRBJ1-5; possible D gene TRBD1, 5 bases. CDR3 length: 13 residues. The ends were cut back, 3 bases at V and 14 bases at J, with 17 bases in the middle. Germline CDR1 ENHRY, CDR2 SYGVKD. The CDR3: CAISEMGVGHEHF. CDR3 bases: TGTGCCATCAGTGAAATGGGGGTCGGCCACGAGCATTTT.

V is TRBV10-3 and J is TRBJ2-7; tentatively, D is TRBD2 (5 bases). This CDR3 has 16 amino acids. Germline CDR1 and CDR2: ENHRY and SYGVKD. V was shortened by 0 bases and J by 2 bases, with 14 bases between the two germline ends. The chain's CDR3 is CAISESGEGDAYEQYF. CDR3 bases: TGTGCCATCAGTGAGTCCGGGGAAGGTGACGCCTACGAGCAGTACTTC.

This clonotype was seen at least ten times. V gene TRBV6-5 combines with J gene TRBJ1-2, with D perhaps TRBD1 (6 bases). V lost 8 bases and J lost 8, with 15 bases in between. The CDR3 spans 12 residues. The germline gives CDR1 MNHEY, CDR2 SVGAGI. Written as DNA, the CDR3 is TGTGCCAGCGGGGTGAGGGGGGGGGGCTACACCTTC. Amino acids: CASGVRGGGYTF.

The CDR3 DNA reads TGCAGCGTTGAAGCAGCCCAGGGGGACTATGGCTACACCTTC. Protein: CSVEAAQGDYGYTF. V is TRBV29-1 and J is TRBJ1-2; 7 bases are a match to TRBD1. Germline V gives CDR1 SQVTM, CDR2 ANQGSEA. This CDR3 contains 14 residues. With 1 base clipped from V and 3 bases from J, the junction kept 5 bases outside the gene matches.

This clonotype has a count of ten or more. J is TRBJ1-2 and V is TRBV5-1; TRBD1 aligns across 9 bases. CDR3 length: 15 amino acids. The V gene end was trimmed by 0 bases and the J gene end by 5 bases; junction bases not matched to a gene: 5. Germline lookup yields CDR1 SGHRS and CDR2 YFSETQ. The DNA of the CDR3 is TGCGCCAGCAGCTTGGCCGTGGGGACAGGGTATGGCTACACCTTC. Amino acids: CASSLAVGTGYGYTF.

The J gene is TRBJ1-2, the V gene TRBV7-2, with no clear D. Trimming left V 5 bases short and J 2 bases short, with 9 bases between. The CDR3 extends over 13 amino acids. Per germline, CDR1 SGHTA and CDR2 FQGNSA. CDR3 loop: CASSPLPNYGYTF. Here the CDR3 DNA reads TGTGCCAGCAGCCCCCTTCCGAACTATGGCTACACCTTC.

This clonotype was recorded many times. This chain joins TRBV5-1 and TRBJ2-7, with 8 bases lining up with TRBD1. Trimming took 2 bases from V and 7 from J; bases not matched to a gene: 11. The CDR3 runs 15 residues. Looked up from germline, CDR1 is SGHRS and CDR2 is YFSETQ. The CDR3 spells CASSFGGQGAGEQYF. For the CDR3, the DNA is TGCGCCAGCAGCTTCGGAGGGCAGGGGGCGGGGGAGCAGTACTTC. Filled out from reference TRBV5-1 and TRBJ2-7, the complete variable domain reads KAGVTQTPRYLIKTRGQQVTLSCSPISGHRSVSWYQQTPGQGLQFLFEYFSETQRNKGNFPGRFSGRQFSNSRSEMNVSTLELGDSALYLCASSFGGQGAGEQYFGPGTRLTVT.

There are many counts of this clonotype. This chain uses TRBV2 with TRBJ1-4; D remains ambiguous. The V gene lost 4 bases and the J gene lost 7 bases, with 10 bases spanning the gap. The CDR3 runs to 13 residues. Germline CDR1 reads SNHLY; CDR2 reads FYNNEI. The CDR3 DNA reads TGTGCCAGCAGTGGGGAGGCGGTTGAAAAACTGTTTTTT. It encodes CASSGEAVEKLFF.

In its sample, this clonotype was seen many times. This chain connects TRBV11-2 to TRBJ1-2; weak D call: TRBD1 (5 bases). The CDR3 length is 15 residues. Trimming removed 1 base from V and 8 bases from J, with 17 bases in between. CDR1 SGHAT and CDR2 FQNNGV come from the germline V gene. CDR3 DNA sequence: TGTGCCAGCAGCTTAGGATGGACAACGAGAGGCGGCTACACCTTC. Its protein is CASSLGWTTRGGYTF.

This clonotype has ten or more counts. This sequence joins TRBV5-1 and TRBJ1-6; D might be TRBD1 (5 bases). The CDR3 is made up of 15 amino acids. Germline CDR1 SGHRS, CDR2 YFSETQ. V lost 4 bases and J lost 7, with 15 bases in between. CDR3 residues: CASSPGTGRNSPLHF. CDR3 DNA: TGCGCCAGCAGCCCGGGGACTGGGCGGAATTCACCCCTCCACTTT.

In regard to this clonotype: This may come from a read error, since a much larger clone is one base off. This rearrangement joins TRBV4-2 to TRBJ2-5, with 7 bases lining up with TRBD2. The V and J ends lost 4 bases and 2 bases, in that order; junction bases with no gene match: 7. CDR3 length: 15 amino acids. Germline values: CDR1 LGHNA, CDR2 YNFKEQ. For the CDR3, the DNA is TGTGCCAGCAGCCCGTTGCGGGGGTGGCAAGAGACCCAGTACTTC. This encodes CASSPLRGWQETQYF.

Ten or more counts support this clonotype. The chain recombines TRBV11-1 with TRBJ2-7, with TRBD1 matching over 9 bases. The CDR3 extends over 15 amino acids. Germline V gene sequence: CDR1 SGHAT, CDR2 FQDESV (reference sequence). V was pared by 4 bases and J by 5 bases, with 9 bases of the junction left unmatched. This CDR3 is CASSYTGTGSNEQYF. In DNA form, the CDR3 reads TGTGCCAGCAGCTACACCGGGACAGGGTCGAACGAGCAGTACTTC. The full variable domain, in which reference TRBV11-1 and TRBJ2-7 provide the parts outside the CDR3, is EAEVAQSPRYKITEKSQAVAFWCDPISGHATLYWYRQILGQGPELLVQFQDESVVDDSQLPKDRFSAERLKGVDSTLKIQPAELGDSAMYLCASSYTGTGSNEQYFGPGTRLTVT.

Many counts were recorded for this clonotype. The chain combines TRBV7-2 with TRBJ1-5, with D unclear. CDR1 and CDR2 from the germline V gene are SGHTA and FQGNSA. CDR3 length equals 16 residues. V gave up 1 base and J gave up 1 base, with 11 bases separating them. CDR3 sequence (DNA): TGTGCCAGCAGCTTAGAGGCGGCCACGAGCAATCAGCCCCAGCATTTT. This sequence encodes CASSLEAATSNQPQHF.

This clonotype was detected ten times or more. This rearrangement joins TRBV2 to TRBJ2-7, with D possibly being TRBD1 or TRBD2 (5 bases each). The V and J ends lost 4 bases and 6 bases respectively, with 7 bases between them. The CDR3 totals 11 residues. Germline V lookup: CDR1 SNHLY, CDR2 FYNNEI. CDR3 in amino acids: CASSGGTEQYF. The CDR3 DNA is TGTGCCAGCAGTGGGGGGACCGAGCAGTACTTC.